The 4 T cell receptor beta chains below were found in one sample sequenced in a study of response to subunit inactivated influenza vaccine. A single record per CDR3 protein comes from TCRdb applying MiXCR to the RT-PCR reads. The repertoire holds fewer than 700,000 distinct CDR3 sequences, with 10% to 15% as singletons. Material: PBMCs from blood, obtained roughly 46 days after vaccination. All receptors derive from a man aged 50 to 60 who received an inactivated influenza vaccine.

This clonotype was observed a few times. This chain links TRBV6-4 with TRBJ2-3, with TRBD2 matching over 8 bases. Looked up from germline, CDR1 is MRHNA and CDR2 is SNTAGT. V trimming: 3 bases; J trimming: 5 bases; junction bases outside the gene matches: 7. The CDR3 consists of 15 residues. Written as DNA, the CDR3 is TGTGCCAGCAGTGAAAACAGCGGGGGCTTAGATACGCAGTATTTT. Translation: CASSENSGGLDTQYF.

In its sample, this clonotype was seen a few times. This chain links TRBV4-3 with TRBJ2-3, with 9 nucleotides matching TRBD1. CDR1 is LGHNA and CDR2 is YSLEER in the germline V gene. After removal of 3 bases from V and 0 bases from J, the junction contained 7 bases not matched to a gene. This CDR3 contains 17 residues. CDR3 sequence: CASSQEGTGKSTDTQYF. In nucleotides, the CDR3 is TGCGCCAGCAGCCAGGAAGGGACAGGGAAAAGCACAGATACGCAGTATTTT.

A few counts support this clonotype. The rearrangement links TRBV18 to TRBJ2-7, with 7 bases fitting TRBD2. The trim removed 6 bases at V and 5 bases at J, leaving 4 bases unmatched. Germline CDR1 and CDR2: KGHSH and LQKENI. There are 12 residues in the CDR3. CDR3 sequence: CASSSSGDEQYF. CDR3 DNA sequence: TGTGCCAGCTCGTCTAGCGGCGACGAGCAGTACTTC.

This clonotype was observed a few times. The chain joins TRBV25-1 to TRBJ1-1; D is possibly TRBD1 (5 bases). The CDR3 has 13 amino acids. Trimming stripped 6 bases from V and 1 base from J, with 9 bases between. Germline V gene sequence: CDR1 MGHDK, CDR2 SYGVNS. The CDR3 protein is CASRRDPNTEAFF. The DNA for the CDR3 is TGTGCCAGCAGGCGGGACCCGAACACTGAAGCTTTCTTT.